The 30 T cell receptor beta chains in this list originate from one sample, sequenced in a study of shared clonotypes between healthy human individuals. Only in-frame clones appear in the TCRdb table, and some are missing; sequencing was by immunoSEQ multiplex PCR. The profile shows hundreds of thousands of clones, about 96% of them singletons. Naive CD8 isolation took CD45RO-negative cells positively selected for CCR7 and excluded terminally differentiated effector memory CD45RA+ cells. The sequenced sample consisted of naive CD8+ T cells sorted from blood. The receptors shown here come from a man younger than 40 in good health.

This sequence joins TRBV11-2 and TRBJ2-7; TRBD1 matches 9 bases. The CDR3 loop spans 15 amino acids. Germline V gene sequence: CDR1 SGHAT, CDR2 FQNNGV. J lost 6 bases, V lost 3 bases, and 9 bases had no gene match. The CDR3 coding sequence is TGTGCCAGCAGCTTCCTTGGACAGGGGCGGGTCGAGCAGTACTTC. It translates to CASSFLGQGRVEQYF.

This chain connects TRBV7-9 to TRBJ2-7, with D perhaps matching TRBD1 (6 bases). V was shortened by 2 bases and J by 6 bases, with 8 bases between the two germline ends. The CDR3 totals 12 residues. The germline CDR1 and CDR2 sequences are SEHNR and FQNEAQ (reference sequence). The CDR3 sequence: CASSLIGGEQYF. In nucleotides, the CDR3 is TGTGCCAGCAGCTTAATAGGGGGCGAGCAGTACTTC.

The rearrangement uses TRBV6-6 and TRBJ2-3; 7 bases are shared with TRBD2. The CDR3 covers 15 residues. The germline V gene encodes CDR1 MNHNY and CDR2 SVGAGI (reference sequence). The V gene end was trimmed by 5 bases and the J gene end by 0 bases; junction bases not matched to a gene: 5. The CDR3 is CASSHTSASTDTQYF. DNA of the CDR3: TGTGCCAGCAGTCACACTAGCGCGAGCACAGATACGCAGTATTTT.

This chain connects TRBV9 to TRBJ2-3; 12 nucleotides align to TRBD2. Losses at the gene ends were 1 base for V and 4 bases for J; bases not matched to a gene: 1. CDR1 and CDR2 (germline): SGDLS, YYNGEE. The CDR3 sequence is 15 residues long. In DNA form, the CDR3 reads TGTGCCAGCAGCGTACGACTAGCGGGAGCAGATACGCAGTATTTT. Encoded protein: CASSVRLAGADTQYF.

This clone was detected only a few times. The chain combines TRBV5-5 with TRBJ2-5, with a possible D match to TRBD2 (5 bases). From germline, CDR1 is SGHKS and CDR2 YYEKEE (reference sequence). The V end lost 5 bases, the J end lost 4 bases, and 6 bases lay between the germline ends. CDR3 length equals 11 residues. DNA of the CDR3: TGTGCCAGCAGAGCGGCAGAGACCCAGTACTTC. It yields the protein CASRAAETQYF. The full variable domain, completed using reference TRBV5-5 and TRBJ2-5, is DAGVTQSPTHLIKTRGQQVTLRCSPISGHKSVSWYQQVLGQGPQFIFQYYEKEERGRGNFPDRFSARQFPNYSSELNVNALLLGDSALYLCASRAAETQYFGPGTRLLVL.

In nucleotides, the CDR3 is TGTGCCAGCAGCACCAGCGGGGCCGCCACCTACGAGCAGTACTTC. Translated, it gives CASSTSGAATYEQYF. V and J are TRBV9 and TRBJ2-7; 7 bases are a match to TRBD2. CDR1 is SGDLS and CDR2 is YYNGEE in the germline V gene. V was clipped by 4 bases and J by 2 bases; unmatched bases: 9. This CDR3 comprises 15 residues. Combining the CDR3 with reference TRBV9 and TRBJ2-7 gives the whole variable domain DSGVTQTPKHLITATGQRVTLRCSPRSGDLSVYWYQQSLDQGLQFLIQYYNGEERAKGNILERFSAQQFPDLHSELNLSSLELGDSALYFCASSTSGAATYEQYFGPGTRLTVT.

V is TRBV7-9 and J is TRBJ2-7; possibly TRBD1 or TRBD2 for D (5 bases each). With 6 bases removed from V and 3 bases from J, the gap between germline ends came to 18 bases. The CDR3 loop spans 15 amino acids. Germline V gene data show CDR1 as SEHNR and CDR2 as FQNEAQ (reference sequence). CDR3 bases: TGTGCCAGCAGTTCCTCCGTGGGGACGAACTACGAGCAGTACTTC. As protein: CASSSSVGTNYEQYF.

The J gene is TRBJ2-3, the V gene TRBV7-9; no firm D call. Germline lookup yields CDR1 SEHNR and CDR2 FQNEAQ (reference sequence). Trimming took 5 bases from V and 2 from J, leaving 14 bases between them. The CDR3 is 15 amino acids. As DNA, the CDR3 is TGTGCCAGCAGCCTTAGGGTGGGCGACACAGATACGCAGTATTTT. Protein product: CASSLRVGDTDTQYF.

The chain employs TRBV7-9 and TRBJ2-2, with D possibly being TRBD1 or TRBD2 (5 bases each). Germline loops: CDR1 SEHNR, CDR2 FQNEAQ (reference sequence). There are 15 residues in the CDR3. V gave up 6 bases and J gave up 3 bases, with 14 bases separating them. The CDR3 here is CASRRTEGYTGELFF. The CDR3, as DNA: TGTGCCAGCAGAAGGACCGAGGGGTACACCGGGGAGCTGTTTTTT. Together with reference TRBV7-9 and TRBJ2-2, the CDR3 gives the full variable domain: DTGVSQNPRHKITKRGQNVTFRCDPISEHNRLYWYRQTLGQGPEFLTYFQNEAQLEKSRLLSDRFSAERPKGSFSTLEIQRTEQGDSAMYLCASRRTEGYTGELFFGEGSRLTVL.

The chain combines TRBV11-2 with TRBJ2-5; D tentatively reads TRBD1 or TRBD2 (6 bases each). The CDR3 sequence is 13 residues long. Trimming stripped 4 bases from V and 11 bases from J, with 17 bases between. Germline lookup yields CDR1 SGHAT and CDR2 FQNNGV. CDR3: CASSYGPGAEQYF. In DNA, the CDR3 is TGTGCCAGCAGCTACGGTCCGGGGGCGGAGCAGTACTTC. The variable domain in full, completed from reference TRBV11-2 and TRBJ2-5, reads EAGVAQSPRYKIIEKRQSVAFWCNPISGHATLYWYQQILGQGPKLLIQFQNNGVVDDSQLPKDRFSAERLKGVDSTLKIQPAKLEDSAVYLCASSYGPGAEQYFGPGTRLLVL.

The chain has TRBV5-1 and TRBJ1-1; the D is unclear. CDR1 is SGHRS, CDR2 YFSETQ, per germline. With 5 bases removed from V and 2 bases from J, the gap between germline ends came to 13 bases. CDR3 length equals 14 residues. The CDR3 nucleotides read TGCGCCAGCAGGGGCTTTTCCCCCAACACTGAAGCTTTCTTT. Its translation is CASRGFSPNTEAFF.

Regarding this clone: This sample also contains other DNA sequences that code for the same CDR3. V is TRBV19 and J is TRBJ1-1, with no clear D. CDR1 is LNHDA, CDR2 SQIVND, per germline (reference sequence). Trimming shortened V by 3 bases and J by 4 bases, and 6 bases separated the two germline ends. The CDR3 length is 12 residues. CDR3 bases: TGTGCCAGTAGTATCGGAAGCACTGAAGCTTTCTTT. It specifies CASSIGSTEAFF.

The chain links TRBV9 to TRBJ2-1; D is unclear. The V end was cut by 4 bases, the J end by 7 bases, with 9 bases between. Germline loops: CDR1 SGDLS, CDR2 YYNGEE. The length of the CDR3 is 12 residues. For the CDR3, the DNA is TGTGCCAGCAGCCGACCACGTAATGAGCAGTTCTTC. Translation gives CASSRPRNEQFF.

Of note for this clone: Other nucleotide sequences from this sample produce the same CDR3. The J gene is TRBJ2-7, the V gene TRBV2; TRBD2 is a possible D gene (5 bases). Deletions cut 7 bases from V and 5 bases from J, with 6 bases between. CDR3 length equals 10 residues. Looked up from germline, CDR1 is SNHLY and CDR2 is FYNNEI. Here the CDR3 DNA reads TGTGCCAGCACGGGAAACGAGCAGTACTTC. It translates to CASTGNEQYF.

With regard to this clone: The same CDR3 can be traced to other DNA sequences in this sample. The chain has TRBV5-6 and TRBJ1-1; D is ambiguous. V gave up 2 bases and J gave up 5 bases, with 10 bases separating them. Germline V lookup: CDR1 SGHDT, CDR2 YYEEEE. The CDR3 has 13 amino acids. The CDR3 is CASSLSGVTEAFF. The DNA for the CDR3 is TGTGCCAGCAGCTTAAGCGGGGTGACTGAAGCTTTCTTT.

This chain links TRBV9 with TRBJ2-1, with 7 bases lining up with TRBD2. The CDR3 length is 15 residues. The V gene end was trimmed by 0 bases and the J gene end by 3 bases; junction bases not matched to a gene: 3. The V gene's germline CDR1 is SGDLS and CDR2 YYNGEE. The CDR3 nucleotides are TGTGCCAGCAGCGTAGACGAGCGGGACTACAATGAGCAGTTCTTC. It translates to CASSVDERDYNEQFF.

The V gene is TRBV6-5, the J gene TRBJ1-1, with 8 bases aligning to TRBD1. V dropped 6 bases and J dropped 7; count of bases not matched to a gene: 4. This CDR3 contains 12 residues. Germline V gene data show CDR1 as MNHEY and CDR2 as SVGAGI. The CDR3 reads CASRRDRHEAFF. CDR3 coding DNA: TGTGCCAGCAGGCGGGACAGGCATGAAGCTTTCTTT.

The rearrangement joins TRBV9 to TRBJ2-3; perhaps TRBD1 as D (6 bases). The germline V gene has CDR1 SGDLS and CDR2 YYNGEE. Trimming removed 5 bases from V and 2 bases from J, with 12 bases in between. The CDR3 loop spans 14 amino acids. Written as DNA, the CDR3 is TGTGCCAGCAGGGGGGCTAGGGCCACAGATACGCAGTATTTT. Translation gives CASRGARATDTQYF.

V is TRBV19 and J is TRBJ2-7; 7 nucleotides match TRBD2. V shed 2 bases, J shed 2 bases, and the junction held 9 bases outside the gene matches. In germline, CDR1 is LNHDA, CDR2 SQIVND (reference sequence). The CDR3 runs to 16 residues. The CDR3 DNA sequence: TGTGCCAGTAGTATATCGGCGGGGGATCCCCCCTACGAGCAGTACTTC. Residues: CASSISAGDPPYEQYF.

This clone appeared a single time. The chain recombines TRBV6-6 with TRBJ1-1; D not resolved. Germline CDR1 MNHNY, CDR2 SVGAGI (reference sequence). Trimming pared 2 bases from V and 4 bases from J, leaving 8 bases between. This CDR3 contains 13 residues. The CDR3 DNA follows: TGTGCCAGCAGTTACGGGGAGACCACTGAAGCTTTCTTT. Translating it yields CASSYGETTEAFF.

Of note for this clone: This sample includes further DNA sequences coding for the same CDR3. The chain combines TRBV5-5 with TRBJ2-7; the D gene is possibly TRBD2 (5 bases). Germline V gene data show CDR1 as SGHKS and CDR2 as YYEKEE (reference sequence). The CDR3 covers 16 residues. V was shortened by 0 bases and J by 7 bases, with 20 bases between the two germline ends. The DNA for the CDR3 is TGTGCCAGCAGCTTGGCCGTCGGAGGAGACTACTATGAGCAGTACTTC. Translating it yields CASSLAVGGDYYEQYF.

This clone was seen only once. The V call is TRBV7-6, the J call TRBJ2-7, with TRBD1 matching 10 bases. The V gene end was trimmed by 4 bases and the J gene end by 4 bases; junction bases not matched to a gene: 4. The CDR3 has 14 residues. Germline-derived CDR1 and CDR2 are SGHVS and FNYEAQ. CDR3 bases: TGTGCCAGCAGCTCGAGACAGGGGGCTTACGAGCAGTACTTC. Amino acids: CASSSRQGAYEQYF.

This sequence joins TRBV7-8 and TRBJ2-5, with D maybe TRBD1 (5 bases). Trimming shortened V by 2 bases and J by 2 bases, and 9 bases separated the two germline ends. CDR3 size: 14 residues. Germline CDR1 is SGHVS and CDR2 is FQNEAQ. For the CDR3, the DNA is TGTGCCAGCAGCTTAAGGGGTCCGCAAGAGACCCAGTACTTC. This sequence encodes CASSLRGPQETQYF.

This clone was found once. This sequence joins TRBV4-1 and TRBJ2-7; D unresolved. The V end lost 5 bases, the J end lost 3 bases, and 17 bases lay between the germline ends. The germline CDR1 and CDR2 sequences are MGHRA and YSYEKL. The CDR3 extends over 15 amino acids. The CDR3 sequence is CASSLSRARYYEQYF. CDR3 in DNA: TGCGCCAGCAGCTTAAGCCGAGCCAGGTACTACGAGCAGTACTTC.

A note on this clone: This specimen includes other DNA sequences encoding the same CDR3. V and J are TRBV15 and TRBJ1-1; 7 bases line up with TRBD1. The CDR3 runs to 15 residues. J was trimmed by 0 bases and V by 0 bases; bases with no gene match: 1. Germline CDR1 and CDR2: LNHNV and YYDKDF (reference sequence). DNA of the CDR3: TGTGCCACCAGCAGAGACAGGGGGATGAACACTGAAGCTTTCTTT. Protein: CATSRDRGMNTEAFF.

The rearrangement joins TRBV29-1 to TRBJ2-7, with TRBD1 matching over 7 bases. Germline loops: CDR1 SQVTM, CDR2 ANQGSEA. This CDR3 comprises 13 residues. With V trimmed by 7 bases and J by 3 bases, 9 bases remained unmatched. The CDR3 nucleotides read TGCAGCGCTCGGACAGGACTCGGCTACGAGCAGTACTTC. Its translation: CSARTGLGYEQYF.

The chain uses TRBV29-1 and TRBJ1-1; weak D call: TRBD1 (6 bases). The germline CDR1 and CDR2 sequences are SQVTM and ANQGSEA. This CDR3 region has 13 residues. Trimming took 7 bases from V and 0 from J, leaving 12 bases between them. CDR3 loop: CSGMDSMNTEAFF. As DNA, the CDR3 is TGCAGCGGAATGGACAGTATGAACACTGAAGCTTTCTTT.

The rearrangement uses TRBV5-4 and TRBJ1-4, with TRBD1 matching 9 bases. The ends lost 4 bases at V and 8 bases at J; junction bases unmatched: 6. Germline V gene lookup returns CDR1 SGHNT and CDR2 YYREEE (reference sequence). The CDR3 totals 14 residues. This chain's CDR3 is CASSTRDREEKLFF. The CDR3 nucleotides read TGTGCCAGCAGCACCCGGGACAGGGAGGAAAAACTGTTTTTT.

The chain is built from TRBV7-6 and TRBJ2-3, with 7 bases that match TRBD2. Looked up from germline, CDR1 is SGHVS and CDR2 is FNYEAQ. CDR3 length: 15 residues. Unmatched junction bases numbered 6, after V lost 5 bases and J lost 1 base. CDR3 in amino acids: CASSRSGGGTDTQYF. The DNA for the CDR3 is TGTGCCAGCAGCCGGTCGGGGGGAGGCACAGATACGCAGTATTTT.

The genes are TRBV4-1 and TRBJ2-1; 16 nucleotides match TRBD2. This CDR3 spans 16 amino acids. J lost 4 bases, V lost 3 bases, and 0 bases had no gene match. Germline V lookup: CDR1 MGHRA, CDR2 YSYEKL. CDR3: CASSQGLAGGYNEQFF. CDR3 bases: TGCGCCAGCAGCCAGGGACTAGCGGGAGGGTACAATGAGCAGTTCTTC.